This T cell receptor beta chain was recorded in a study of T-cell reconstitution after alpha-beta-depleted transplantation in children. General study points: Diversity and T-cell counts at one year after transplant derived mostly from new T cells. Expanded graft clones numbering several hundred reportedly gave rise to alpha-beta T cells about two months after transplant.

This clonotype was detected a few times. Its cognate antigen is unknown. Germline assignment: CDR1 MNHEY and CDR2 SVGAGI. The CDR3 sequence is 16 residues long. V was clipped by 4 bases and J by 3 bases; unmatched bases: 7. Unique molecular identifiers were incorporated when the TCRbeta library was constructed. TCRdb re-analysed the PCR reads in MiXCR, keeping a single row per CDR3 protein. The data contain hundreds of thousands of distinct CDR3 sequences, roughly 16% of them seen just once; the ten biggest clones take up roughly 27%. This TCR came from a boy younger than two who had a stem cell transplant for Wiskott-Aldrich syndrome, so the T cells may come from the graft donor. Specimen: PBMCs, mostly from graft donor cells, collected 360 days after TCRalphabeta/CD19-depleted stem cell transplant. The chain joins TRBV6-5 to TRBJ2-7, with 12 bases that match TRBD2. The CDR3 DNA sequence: TGTGCCAGCAGTTCCGGACTAGCGGGGATATTCTACGAGCAGTACTTC. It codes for CASSSGLAGIFYEQYF.